This T cell receptor beta chain was identified in a study of T-cell memory formation after mild COVID-19. About the study: Largely donor-specific TCR clusters were found.

Via MiXCR, TCRdb re-called the 5' RACE reads, giving one row per CDR3 protein. The sample has about 560,000 distinct CDR3 sequences; approximately 15% are singletons. The table lists this clonotype with a few counts. The CDR3 runs to 14 residues. Trimming took 3 bases from V and 10 from J, leaving 16 bases between them. The receptor was derived from an adult woman who had mild COVID-19 (a few samples of this study predate the infection). Cell type and time point are not known. The chain carries TRBV12-3 or TRBV12-4 and TRBJ2-1; D ambiguous. Sequencing input: PBMCs or a T cell subset sorted from them (not recorded which). This CDR3 is CASSFRGRDSEQFF. In DNA, the CDR3 is TGTGCCAGCAGTTTTAGAGGCAGAGATAGCGAGCAGTTCTTC.